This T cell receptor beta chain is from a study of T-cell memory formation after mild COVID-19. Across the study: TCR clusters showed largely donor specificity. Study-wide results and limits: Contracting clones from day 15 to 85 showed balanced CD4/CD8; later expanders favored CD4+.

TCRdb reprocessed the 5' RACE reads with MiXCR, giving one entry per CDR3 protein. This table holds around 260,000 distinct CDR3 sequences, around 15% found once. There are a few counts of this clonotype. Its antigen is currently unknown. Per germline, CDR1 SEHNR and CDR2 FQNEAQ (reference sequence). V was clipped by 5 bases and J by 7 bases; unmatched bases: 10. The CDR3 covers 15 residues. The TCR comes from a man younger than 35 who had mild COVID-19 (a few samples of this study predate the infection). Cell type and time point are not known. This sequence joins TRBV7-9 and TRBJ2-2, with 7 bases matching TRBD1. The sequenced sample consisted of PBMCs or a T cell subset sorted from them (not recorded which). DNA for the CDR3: TGTGCCAGCAGCCACGAGACAGGGTGGAGCGGGGAGCTGTTTTTT. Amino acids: CASSHETGWSGELFF. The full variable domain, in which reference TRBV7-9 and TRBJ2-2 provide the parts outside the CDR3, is DTGVSQNPRHKITKRGQNVTFRCDPISEHNRLYWYRQTLGQGPEFLTYFQNEAQLEKSRLLSDRFSAERPKGSFSTLEIQRTEQGDSAMYLCASSHETGWSGELFFGEGSRLTVL.